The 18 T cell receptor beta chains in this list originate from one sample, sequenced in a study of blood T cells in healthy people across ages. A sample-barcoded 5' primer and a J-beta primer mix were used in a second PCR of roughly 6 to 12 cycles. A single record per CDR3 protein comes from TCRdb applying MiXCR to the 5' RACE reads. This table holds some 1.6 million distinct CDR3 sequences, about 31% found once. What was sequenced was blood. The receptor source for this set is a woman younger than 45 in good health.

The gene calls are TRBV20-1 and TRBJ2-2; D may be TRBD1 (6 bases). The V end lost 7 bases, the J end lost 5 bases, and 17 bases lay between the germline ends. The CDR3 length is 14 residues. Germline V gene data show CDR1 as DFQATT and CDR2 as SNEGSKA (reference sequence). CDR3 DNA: TGCAGTGTCTTTGGGGGCGTCGGAACCGGGGAGCTGTTTTTT. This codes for CSVFGGVGTGELFF.

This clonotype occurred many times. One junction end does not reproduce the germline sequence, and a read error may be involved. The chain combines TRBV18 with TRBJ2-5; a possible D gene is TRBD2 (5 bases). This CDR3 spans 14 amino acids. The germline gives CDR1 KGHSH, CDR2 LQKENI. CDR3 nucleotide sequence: TGCGCCAGCAGTCCCCCAGCGGCCCAAGAGACCCAGTACTTC. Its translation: CASSPPAAQETQYF. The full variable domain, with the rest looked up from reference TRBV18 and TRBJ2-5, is NAGVMQNPRHLVRRRGQEARLRCSPMKGHSHVYWYRQLPEEGLKFMVYLQKENIIDESGMPKERFSAEFPKEGPSILRIQQVVRGDSAAYFCASSPPAAQETQYFGPGTRLLVL.

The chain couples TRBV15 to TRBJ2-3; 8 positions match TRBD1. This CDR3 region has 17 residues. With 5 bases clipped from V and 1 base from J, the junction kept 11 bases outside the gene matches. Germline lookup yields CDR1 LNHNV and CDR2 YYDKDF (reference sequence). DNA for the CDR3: TGTGCCACCAGCTTTCCCTACCCGACAGGGGGCACAGATACGCAGTATTTT. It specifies CATSFPYPTGGTDTQYF.

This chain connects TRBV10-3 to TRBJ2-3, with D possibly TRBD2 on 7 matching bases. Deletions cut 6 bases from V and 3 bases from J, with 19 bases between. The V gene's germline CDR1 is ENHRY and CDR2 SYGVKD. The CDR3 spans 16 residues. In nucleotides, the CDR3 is TGTGCCATCAGCGGGGTCTTAGAGGGGGGGACAGATACGCAGTATTTT. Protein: CAISGVLEGGTDTQYF.

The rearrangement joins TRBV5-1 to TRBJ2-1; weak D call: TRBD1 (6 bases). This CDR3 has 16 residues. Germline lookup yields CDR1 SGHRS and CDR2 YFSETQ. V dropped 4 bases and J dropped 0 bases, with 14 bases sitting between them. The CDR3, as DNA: TGCGCCAGCAGCCGTTGGGACACGAGCTCCTACAATGAGCAGTTCTTC. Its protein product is CASSRWDTSSYNEQFF.

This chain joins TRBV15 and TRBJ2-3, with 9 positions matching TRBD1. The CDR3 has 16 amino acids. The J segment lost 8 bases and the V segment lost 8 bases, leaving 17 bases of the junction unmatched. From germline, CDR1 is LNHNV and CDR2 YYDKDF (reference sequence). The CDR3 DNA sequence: TGTGCCACCGACGAGACCGGGGACAGGGTTCCAGGTACGCAGTATTTT. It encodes CATDETGDRVPGTQYF.

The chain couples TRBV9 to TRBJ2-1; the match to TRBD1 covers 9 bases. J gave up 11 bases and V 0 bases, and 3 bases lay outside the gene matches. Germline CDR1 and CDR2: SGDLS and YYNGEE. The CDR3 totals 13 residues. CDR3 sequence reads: CASSVATGGKQFF. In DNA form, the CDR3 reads TGTGCCAGCAGCGTAGCGACAGGGGGAAAGCAGTTCTTC.

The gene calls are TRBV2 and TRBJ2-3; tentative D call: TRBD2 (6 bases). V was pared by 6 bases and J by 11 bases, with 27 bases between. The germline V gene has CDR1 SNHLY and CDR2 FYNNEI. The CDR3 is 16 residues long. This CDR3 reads CASSTAGPRTGVGQYF. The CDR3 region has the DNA TGTGCCAGCAGCACTGCGGGACCGCGGACGGGAGTGGGGCAGTATTTT.

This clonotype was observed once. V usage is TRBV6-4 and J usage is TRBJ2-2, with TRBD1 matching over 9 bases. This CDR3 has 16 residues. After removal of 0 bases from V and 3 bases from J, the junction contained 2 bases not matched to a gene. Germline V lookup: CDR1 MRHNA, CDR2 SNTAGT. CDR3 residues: CASSDSGTGHTGELFF. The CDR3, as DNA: TGTGCCAGCAGTGACTCAGGGACAGGGCACACCGGGGAGCTGTTTTTT.

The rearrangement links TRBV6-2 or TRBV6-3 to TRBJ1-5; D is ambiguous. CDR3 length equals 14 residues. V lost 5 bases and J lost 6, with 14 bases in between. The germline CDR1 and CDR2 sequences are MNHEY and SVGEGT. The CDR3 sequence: CASSTNINGQPQHF. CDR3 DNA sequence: TGTGCCAGCAGTACTAACATAAACGGTCAGCCCCAGCATTTT.

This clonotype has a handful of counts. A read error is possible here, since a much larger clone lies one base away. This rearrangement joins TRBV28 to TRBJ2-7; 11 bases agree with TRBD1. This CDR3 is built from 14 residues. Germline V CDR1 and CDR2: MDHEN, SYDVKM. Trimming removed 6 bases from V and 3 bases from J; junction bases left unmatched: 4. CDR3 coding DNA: TGTGCCAGCAGGACCGGGACAGGGGGCTACGAGCAGTACTTC. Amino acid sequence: CASRTGTGGYEQYF. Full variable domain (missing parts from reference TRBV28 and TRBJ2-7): DVKVTQSSRYLVKRTGEKVFLECVQDMDHENMFWYRQDPGLGLRLIYFSYDVKMKEKGDIPEGYSVSREKKERFSLILESASTNQTSMYLCASRTGTGGYEQYFGPGTRLTVT.

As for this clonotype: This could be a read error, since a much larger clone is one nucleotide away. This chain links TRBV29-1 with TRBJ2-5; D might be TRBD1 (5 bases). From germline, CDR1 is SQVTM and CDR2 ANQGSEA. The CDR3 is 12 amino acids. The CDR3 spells CSVVVREENQYF. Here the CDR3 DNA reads TGCAGCGTTGTTGTCAGGGAAGAGAACCAGTACTTC.

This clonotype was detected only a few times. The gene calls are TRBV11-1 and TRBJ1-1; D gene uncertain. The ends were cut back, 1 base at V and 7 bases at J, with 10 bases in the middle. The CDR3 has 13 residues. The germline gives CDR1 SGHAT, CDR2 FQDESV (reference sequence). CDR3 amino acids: CASSLVRGNEAFF. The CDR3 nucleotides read TGTGCCAGCAGCTTAGTGCGGGGAAATGAAGCTTTCTTT.

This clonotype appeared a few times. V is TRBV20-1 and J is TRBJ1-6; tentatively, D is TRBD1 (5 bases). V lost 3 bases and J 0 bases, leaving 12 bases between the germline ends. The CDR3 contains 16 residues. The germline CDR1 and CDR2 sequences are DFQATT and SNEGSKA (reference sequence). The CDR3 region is CSARGQESSYNSPLHF. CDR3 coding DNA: TGCAGTGCTAGGGGGCAGGAGAGCTCCTATAATTCACCCCTCCACTTT.

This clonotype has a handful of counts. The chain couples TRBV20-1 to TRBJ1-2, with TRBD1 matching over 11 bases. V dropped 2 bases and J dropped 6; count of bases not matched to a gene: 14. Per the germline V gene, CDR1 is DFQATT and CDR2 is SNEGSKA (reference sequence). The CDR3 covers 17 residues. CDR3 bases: TGCAGTGCTAGAACCCATGGCGGGACAGGGGGTAAAAATGGCTACACCTTC. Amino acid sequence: CSARTHGGTGGKNGYTF.

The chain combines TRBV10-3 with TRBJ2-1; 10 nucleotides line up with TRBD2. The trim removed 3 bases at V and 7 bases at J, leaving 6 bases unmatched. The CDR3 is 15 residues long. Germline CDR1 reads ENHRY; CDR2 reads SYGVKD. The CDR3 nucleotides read TGTGCCATCAGTGACCGTGAGCGGGAGGGGAATGAGCAGTTCTTC. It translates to CAISDREREGNEQFF.

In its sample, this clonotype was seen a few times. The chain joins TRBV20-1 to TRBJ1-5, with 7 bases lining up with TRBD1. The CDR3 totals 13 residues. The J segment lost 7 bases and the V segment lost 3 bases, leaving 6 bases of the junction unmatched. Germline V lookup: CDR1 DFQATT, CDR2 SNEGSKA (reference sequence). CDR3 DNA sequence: TGCAGTGCTAGTAGACAGGGTCTACAGCCCCAGCATTTT. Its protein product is CSASRQGLQPQHF.

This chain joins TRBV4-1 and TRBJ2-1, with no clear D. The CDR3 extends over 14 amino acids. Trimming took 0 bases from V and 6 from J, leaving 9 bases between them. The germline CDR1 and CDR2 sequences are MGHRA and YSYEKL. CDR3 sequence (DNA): TGCGCCAGCAGCCAAGATCGGATCGCCAATGAGCAGTTCTTC. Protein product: CASSQDRIANEQFF.